This TCR beta chain was captured by sequencing in a study of identical twins. Using its own MiXCR run on the 5' RACE reads, TCRdb lists one record per CDR3 protein. The data show hundreds of thousands of distinct CDR3 sequences, 5.5% to 6.5% seen once. This clonotype appeared many times. Trimming left V 1 base short and J 3 bases short, with 10 bases between. This CDR3 spans 13 amino acids. Looked up from germline, CDR1 is DFQATT and CDR2 is SNEGSKA (reference sequence). Sample: naive T cells sorted from blood. This chain joins TRBV20-1 and TRBJ2-7; perhaps TRBD1 as D (5 bases). The TCR originated in a man younger than 30 in good health. CDR3 region: CSARGGAGYEQYF. CDR3 DNA: TGCAGTGCTAGAGGGGGCGCCGGCTACGAGCAGTACTTC.